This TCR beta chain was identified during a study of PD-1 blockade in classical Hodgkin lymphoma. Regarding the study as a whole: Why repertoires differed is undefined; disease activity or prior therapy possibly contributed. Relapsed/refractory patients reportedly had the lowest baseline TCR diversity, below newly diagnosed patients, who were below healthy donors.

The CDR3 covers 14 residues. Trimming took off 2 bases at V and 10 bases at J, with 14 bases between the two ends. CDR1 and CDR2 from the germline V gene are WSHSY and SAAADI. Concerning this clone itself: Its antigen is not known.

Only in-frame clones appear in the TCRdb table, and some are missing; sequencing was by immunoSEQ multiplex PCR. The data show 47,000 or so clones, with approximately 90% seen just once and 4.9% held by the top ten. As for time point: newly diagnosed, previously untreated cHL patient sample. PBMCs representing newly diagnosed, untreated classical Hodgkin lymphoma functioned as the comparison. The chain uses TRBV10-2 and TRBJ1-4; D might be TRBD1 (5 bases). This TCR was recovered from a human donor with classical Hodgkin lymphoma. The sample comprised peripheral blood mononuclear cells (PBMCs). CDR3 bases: TGCGCCAGCAGTGAGGCGGGACGGTCGGGAAAACTGTTTTTT. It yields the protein CASSEAGRSGKLFF.